A single sample is the source of the 21 T cell receptor beta chains below, sequenced in a study of post-analysis software for immune sequencing data. Study-level results: Several TRBV segments occurring more often in patients than controls included TRBV5-6, TRBV5-1 and TRBV20-1.

Incorporated into the TCR beta cDNA libraries were unique molecular identifiers, which served to reduce PCR and sequencing biases. TCRdb ran MiXCR on the PCR reads and lists one entry per CDR3 protein. The sample holds hundreds of thousands of distinct CDR3 sequences, roughly 29% seen once. No cognate antigen is known for these TCRs. Sequencing was done on a sample of blood. These receptors originate from a girl aged 10 to 17 with multiple sclerosis.

This clonotype was detected only a few times. V usage is TRBV27 and J usage is TRBJ2-5; TRBD2 is a possible D gene (5 bases). V was clipped by 6 bases and J by 5 bases, with 13 bases between them. The CDR3 loop spans 13 amino acids. In germline, CDR1 is MNHEY, CDR2 SMNVEV (reference sequence). The CDR3 loop reads CASRPPRAETQYF. The CDR3 DNA sequence: TGTGCCAGCAGGCCCCCGAGGGCTGAGACCCAGTACTTC.

The chain carries TRBV29-1 and TRBJ1-2; D perhaps matches TRBD1 (5 bases). Germline V gene data show CDR1 as SQVTM and CDR2 as ANQGSEA. This CDR3 has 14 residues. Deletions cut 7 bases from V and 6 bases from J, with 21 bases between. The CDR3 reads CSAGRDGGLNGYTF. The CDR3 DNA follows: TGCAGCGCCGGCCGGGACGGCGGACTTAATGGCTACACCTTC.

V and J are TRBV6-1 and TRBJ2-5; TRBD1 aligns across 9 bases. This CDR3 is 16 amino acids long. Trimming cost V 6 bases and J 0 bases; bases outside gene matches: 8. Germline loops: CDR1 MNHNS, CDR2 SASEGT. CDR3 sequence reads: CASSSPRTGDQETQYF. The CDR3 coding sequence is TGTGCCAGCAGCTCCCCCCGGACAGGGGACCAAGAGACCCAGTACTTC.

This clonotype came up a few times. The rearrangement links TRBV20-1 to TRBJ2-7; D is uncertain. Germline V CDR1 and CDR2: DFQATT, SNEGSKA (reference sequence). This CDR3 region has 12 residues. Trimming left V 1 base short and J 3 bases short, with 7 bases between. The CDR3 sequence: CSARVSGYEQYF. The CDR3 DNA follows: TGCAGTGCTAGAGTGTCAGGCTACGAGCAGTACTTC.

In its sample, this clonotype was seen a few times. The chain carries TRBV3-1 and TRBJ2-5; TRBD2 matches at 7 bases. The J call may not be correct, given that the DNA end is closer to TRBJ2-7. The CDR3 has 16 amino acids. The germline CDR1 and CDR2 sequences are LGHDT and YNNKEL (reference sequence). The CDR3 loop is CASSPGRLADTYEQYF. The CDR3 DNA sequence: TGTGCCAGCAGCCCAGGGCGCCTAGCGGATACCTACGAGCAGTACTTC.

The chain links TRBV5-1 to TRBJ1-1; D is possibly TRBD1 (5 bases). Per germline, CDR1 SGHRS and CDR2 YFSETQ. This CDR3 spans 13 amino acids. Trimming cost V 7 bases and J 0 bases, with 10 bases left between them. CDR3 amino acids: CASGRTLNTEAFF. The CDR3 nucleotides are TGCGCCAGCGGAAGGACACTGAACACTGAAGCTTTCTTT.

This clonotype was seen repeatedly, ten times or more. The V and J genes are TRBV29-1 and TRBJ1-2; the match to TRBD1 covers 10 bases. V gave up 7 bases and J gave up 2 bases; unmatched junction bases: 7. CDR1 is SQVTM and CDR2 is ANQGSEA in the germline V gene. The CDR3 length is 14 residues. CDR3 bases: TGCAGCGCTCCTGGACAGGGGGGGAACTATGGCTACACCTTC. It codes for CSAPGQGGNYGYTF. Together with reference TRBV29-1 and TRBJ1-2, the CDR3 gives the full variable domain: SAVISQKPSRDICQRGTSLTIQCQVDSQVTMMFWYRQQPGQSLTLIATANQGSEATYESGFVIDKFPISRPNLTFSTLTVSNMSPEDSSIYLCSAPGQGGNYGYTFGSGTRLTVV.

In its sample, this clonotype was seen a few times. V and J are TRBV20-1 and TRBJ1-2; 8 positions agree with TRBD1. Looked up from germline, CDR1 is DFQATT and CDR2 is SNEGSKA (reference sequence). V lost 3 bases and J lost 4; bases outside the gene matches: 4. The CDR3 totals 13 residues. The CDR3 region has the DNA TGCAGTGCTAGGTGGACAGGGAGCTATGGCTACACCTTC. This translates into CSARWTGSYGYTF.

This clonotype was recorded a few times. The gene calls are TRBV20-1 and TRBJ1-2; TRBD1 is a possible D gene (6 bases). V lost 1 base to trimming and J lost 4 bases, with 16 bases between them. This CDR3 has 15 residues. CDR1 and CDR2 (germline): DFQATT, SNEGSKA (reference sequence). The CDR3 nucleotides read TGCAGTGCTAGAGTAGGGGGGAAAGGACTCTATGGCTACACCTTC. As protein: CSARVGGKGLYGYTF.

Turning to this clonotype: This clone may be a read error of a much larger clone one base away. CDR3 coding DNA: TGCGGTGTCTTCGGACAGGGTCGGGGAGGAGAGACCCAGTACTTC. Its translation: CGVFGQGRGGETQYF. V and J are TRBV20-1 and TRBJ2-5; 8 bases are shared with TRBD1. The CDR3 is 15 residues long. Germline V CDR1 and CDR2: DFQATT, SNEGSKA (reference sequence).

V and J are TRBV7-2 and TRBJ2-7; 12 nucleotides agree with TRBD1. CDR1 and CDR2 (germline): SGHTA, FQGNSA. The CDR3 has 14 residues. V shed 5 bases, J shed 6 bases, and the junction held 5 bases outside the gene matches. CDR3 DNA: TGTGCCAGCAGCCCCCGGGACAGGGGGCGCGAGCAGTACTTC. It translates to CASSPRDRGREQYF.

V usage is TRBV29-1 and J usage is TRBJ1-4; no firm D call. The CDR3 runs to 13 residues. Germline loops: CDR1 SQVTM, CDR2 ANQGSEA. Trimming pared 7 bases from V and 5 bases from J, leaving 14 bases between. The CDR3 DNA reads TGCAGCGCTGGCAGCGCGTTCAATGAAAAACTGTTTTTT. It codes for CSAGSAFNEKLFF.

On this clonotype itself: One base away lies a much larger clone, so this may be a sequencing read error. The J gene is TRBJ2-7, the V gene TRBV28; no clear D gene. The J call may be wrong; the DNA end is better matched by TRBJ2-5. The CDR3 totals 15 residues. The V gene's germline CDR1 is MDHEN and CDR2 SYDVKM. CDR3 loop: CASSTNRAAQETQYF. CDR3 DNA sequence: TGTGCCAGCAGTACGAACCGGGCCGCACAAGAGACCCAGTACTTC.

V is TRBV10-3 and J is TRBJ1-4; 10 bases are a match to TRBD1. CDR3 length: 17 residues. The V gene's germline CDR1 is ENHRY and CDR2 SYGVKD. V lost 2 bases, J lost 8 bases, and 11 bases stayed unmatched. The CDR3 DNA sequence: TGTGCCATCAGTGAGCCATGGGACAGGGGAGTTGAGGAAAAACTGTTTTTT. Residues: CAISEPWDRGVEEKLFF.

The sample holds a few counts of this clonotype. V usage is TRBV20-1 and J usage is TRBJ2-1, with 12 bases aligning to TRBD2. Germline values: CDR1 DFQATT, CDR2 SNEGSKA (reference sequence). The junction had 5 bases not matched to a gene; V was cut back by 3 bases and J by 8 bases. This CDR3 is built from 14 residues. The CDR3 DNA is TGCAGTGCTAGGCCTAGCGGGAGGGTCGATGAGCAGTTCTTC. Translation: CSARPSGRVDEQFF.

This rearrangement joins TRBV11-2 to TRBJ1-6; 8 positions match TRBD1. V lost 3 bases to trimming and J lost 7 bases; unmatched junction nucleotides: 2. This CDR3 has 14 residues. Looked up from germline, CDR1 is SGHAT and CDR2 is FQNNGV. Here the CDR3 reads CASSFGQGNSPLHF. CDR3 DNA sequence: TGTGCCAGCAGCTTCGGACAGGGAAATTCACCCCTCCACTTT.

The chain carries TRBV7-2 and TRBJ2-7; TRBD2 matches 7 bases. CDR1 is SGHTA and CDR2 is FQGNSA in the germline V gene. This CDR3 is built from 11 residues. The V segment lost 8 bases and the J segment 4 bases; nucleotides outside the gene matches: 2. In DNA form, the CDR3 reads TGTGCCAGCGGGAGGGGTTACGAGCAGTACTTC. This sequence encodes CASGRGYEQYF.

This clonotype came up many times. V is TRBV20-1 and J is TRBJ2-5; TRBD2 agrees at 9 bases. The V and J ends lost 5 bases and 3 bases, in that order; junction bases with no gene match: 7. The CDR3 extends over 14 amino acids. CDR1 and CDR2 (germline): DFQATT, SNEGSKA (reference sequence). CDR3 bases: TGCAGTGCTTCAATAGCGGGAGCGAAAGAGACCCAGTACTTC. Translating it yields CSASIAGAKETQYF.

This clonotype was counted only a few times. The chain is built from TRBV7-9 and TRBJ2-1, with 8 bases lining up with TRBD1. CDR3 size: 15 residues. With V trimmed by 5 bases and J by 9 bases, 12 bases remained unmatched. Germline loops: CDR1 SEHNR, CDR2 FQNEAQ (reference sequence). CDR3 coding DNA: TGTGCCAGCAGCCACCGGGACAGGCATCCGGCTGAGCAGTTCTTC. It specifies CASSHRDRHPAEQFF.

This clonotype was observed at least ten times. The gene calls are TRBV11-2 and TRBJ2-1; 8 bases are shared with TRBD1. Germline trimming cut 1 base from V and 10 bases from J; bases unmatched to any gene: 6. This CDR3 has 14 amino acids. Germline V gene lookup returns CDR1 SGHAT and CDR2 FQNNGV. The CDR3 loop reads CASSLGAGGDEQFF. CDR3 DNA: TGTGCCAGCAGCTTAGGGGCAGGGGGCGACGAGCAGTTCTTC.

This clonotype was counted a few times. The genes are TRBV24-1 and TRBJ2-4, with 10 bases that match TRBD2. J lost 1 base, V lost 5 bases, and 7 bases had no gene match. There are 17 residues in the CDR3. Germline V gene lookup returns CDR1 KGHDR and CDR2 SFDVKD. This CDR3 is CATSASGLADAKNIQYF. The CDR3 DNA follows: TGTGCCACCAGTGCATCTGGACTAGCGGACGCCAAAAACATTCAGTACTTC.